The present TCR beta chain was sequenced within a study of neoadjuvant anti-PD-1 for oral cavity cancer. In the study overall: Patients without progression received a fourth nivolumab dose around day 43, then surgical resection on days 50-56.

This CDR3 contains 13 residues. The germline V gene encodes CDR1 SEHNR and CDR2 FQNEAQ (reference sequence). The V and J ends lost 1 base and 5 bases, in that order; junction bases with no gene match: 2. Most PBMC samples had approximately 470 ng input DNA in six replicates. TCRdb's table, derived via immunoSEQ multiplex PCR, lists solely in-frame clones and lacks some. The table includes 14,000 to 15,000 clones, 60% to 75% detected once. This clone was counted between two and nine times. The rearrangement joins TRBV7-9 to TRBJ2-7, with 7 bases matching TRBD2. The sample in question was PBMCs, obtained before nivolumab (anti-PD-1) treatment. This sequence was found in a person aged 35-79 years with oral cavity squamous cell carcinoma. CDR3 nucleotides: TGTGCCAGCAGCTTAGTTGGGGGGGACGAGCAGTACTTC. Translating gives CASSLVGGDEQYF.